Presented here are 20 T cell receptor beta chains from one specimen sequenced in a study of blood T cell repertoires in COVID-19. TCRdb's table, derived via immunoSEQ multiplex PCR, lists solely in-frame clones and lacks some. Of approximately 160,000 clones listed, approximately 79% are singletons. Material: PBMCs or T cells enriched from blood (not recorded which). The source of these receptors is a man in his forties or fifties who had recovered from COVID-19.

The V and J genes are TRBV18 and TRBJ1-3; D remains unclear. Deletions cut 3 bases from V and 7 bases from J, with 7 bases between. The CDR3 extends over 12 amino acids. Germline V CDR1 and CDR2: KGHSH, LQKENI. In DNA form, the CDR3 reads TGTGCCAGCTCACCGGCGCGGAACACCATATATTTT. As protein: CASSPARNTIYF.

The table lists this clone with a count of one. DNA for the CDR3: TGTGCCAGCTACAGGGAACTAAATTCACCCCTCCACTTT. This translates into CASYRELNSPLHF. The rearrangement uses TRBV28 and TRBJ1-6, with D possibly TRBD1 on 6 matching bases. The V gene's germline CDR1 is MDHEN and CDR2 SYDVKM. Trimming pared 8 bases from V and 7 bases from J, leaving 12 bases between. The CDR3 has 13 residues.

This clone has a single count. The chain uses TRBV5-5 and TRBJ1-1; D remains unclear. Germline V gives CDR1 SGHKS, CDR2 YYEKEE (reference sequence). This CDR3 is built from 15 residues. Trimming took 2 bases from V and 4 from J, leaving 15 bases between them. The CDR3 protein is CASSFRAGSGTEAFF. The CDR3 DNA follows: TGTGCCAGCAGCTTTAGGGCGGGGTCCGGCACTGAAGCTTTCTTT.

V gene TRBV6-5 combines with J gene TRBJ2-1; D is perhaps TRBD1 (5 bases). V gave up 7 bases and J gave up 1 base, with 14 bases separating them. CDR1 is MNHEY and CDR2 is SVGAGI in the germline V gene. The CDR3 loop spans 15 amino acids. CDR3 amino acids: CASKVQGSSYNEQFF. The DNA of the CDR3 is TGTGCCAGCAAGGTCCAGGGAAGTTCCTACAATGAGCAGTTCTTC.

This clone was seen repeatedly, ten times or more. V gene TRBV15 combines with J gene TRBJ2-3; TRBD2 agrees at 10 bases. V lost 0 bases and J lost 3; bases outside the gene matches: 0. Germline CDR1 LNHNV, CDR2 YYDKDF (reference sequence). The CDR3 contains 15 residues. CDR3 sequence (DNA): TGTGCCACCAGCAGAGAAGCGGGGGGGACAGATACGCAGTATTTT. Amino acid sequence: CATSREAGGTDTQYF.

The chain joins TRBV6-1 to TRBJ2-5; 8 bases match TRBD2. Per the germline V gene, CDR1 is MNHNS and CDR2 is SASEGT. CDR3 length equals 14 residues. Germline trimming cut 1 base from V and 7 bases from J; bases unmatched to any gene: 5. CDR3 region: CASSEEERGGTQYF. Written as DNA, the CDR3 is TGTGCCAGCAGTGAAGAGGAACGGGGGGGGACCCAGTACTTC.

This chain's CDR3 is CTPWRCTEAFF. CDR3 nucleotide sequence: TGTACCCCTTGGAGGTGCACTGAAGCTTTCTTT. This chain links TRBV5-3 with TRBJ1-1, with D hard to call. TRBV5-3 is an ORF, and what it does is uncertain. The CDR3 totals 11 residues.

This rearrangement joins TRBV27 to TRBJ1-1; 7 positions agree with TRBD1. Germline CDR1 MNHEY, CDR2 SMNVEV (reference sequence). V gave up 0 bases and J gave up 3 bases; unmatched junction bases: 7. This CDR3 spans 16 amino acids. CDR3 region: CASSLSSKGAYTEAFF. CDR3 sequence (DNA): TGTGCCAGCAGTTTATCGAGTAAGGGGGCATACACTGAAGCTTTCTTT.

This clone has only one observation. The CDR3 DNA reads as TGCGCCAGCAGCTCCGGGACAGGCGGAGAGACCCAGTACTTC. It codes for CASSSGTGGETQYF. The J gene is TRBJ2-5, the V gene TRBV5-1; 8 bases are shared with TRBD1. The CDR3 contains 14 residues. Germline CDR1 is SGHRS and CDR2 is YFSETQ. V dropped 3 bases and J dropped 4; count of bases not matched to a gene: 5.

This rearrangement joins TRBV4-2 to TRBJ2-7; 12 bases match TRBD1. With V trimmed by 0 bases and J by 7 bases, 7 bases remained unmatched. There are 16 residues in the CDR3. Germline CDR1 is LGHNA and CDR2 is YNFKEQ. In nucleotides, the CDR3 is TGTGCCAGCAGCCAAGATCTCAGGGACAGGGGGCGTGAGCAGTACTTC. Translation: CASSQDLRDRGREQYF.

The J gene is TRBJ1-3, the V gene TRBV7-2; D gene unclear. Germline V lookup: CDR1 SGHTA, CDR2 FQGNSA. The CDR3 length is 15 residues. With 5 bases removed from V and 0 bases from J, the gap between germline ends came to 11 bases. Here the CDR3 DNA reads TGTGCCAGCAGCCGCCCCCGGGGCTCTGGAAACACCATATATTTT. Amino acids: CASSRPRGSGNTIYF.

The chain combines TRBV12-3 or TRBV12-4 with TRBJ1-2, with D possibly being TRBD1 (5 bases). The CDR3 length is 13 residues. V was pared by 6 bases and J by 8 bases, with 16 bases between. The CDR3 here is CASRSGGIPGYTF. CDR3 in DNA: TGTGCCAGCAGATCGGGGGGGATTCCAGGCTACACCTTC.

The V gene is TRBV19, the J gene TRBJ2-7, with 8 positions matching TRBD1. Per germline, CDR1 LNHDA and CDR2 SQIVND (reference sequence). The junction had 7 bases not matched to a gene; V was cut back by 4 bases and J by 5 bases. The CDR3 sequence is 14 residues long. Written as DNA, the CDR3 is TGTGCCAGTAGTAAGGGGGACAGGATAAACGAGCAGTACTTC. Translated, it gives CASSKGDRINEQYF.

V gene TRBV27 combines with J gene TRBJ1-1, with D uncertain. The CDR3 is 14 residues long. CDR1 is MNHEY, CDR2 SMNVEV, per germline (reference sequence). Trimming cost V 3 bases and J 0 bases, with 8 bases left between them. CDR3 region: CASSFRGLNTEAFF. CDR3 DNA: TGTGCCAGCAGTTTCAGAGGCTTGAACACTGAAGCTTTCTTT.

V and J are TRBV7-2 and TRBJ2-5; 8 bases line up with TRBD2. J gave up 5 bases and V 3 bases, and 5 bases lay outside the gene matches. The CDR3 spans 14 residues. CDR1 is SGHTA and CDR2 is FQGNSA in the germline V gene. CDR3 sequence: CASSFSGAGETQYF. The CDR3 nucleotides are TGTGCCAGCAGCTTTAGCGGGGCGGGGGAGACCCAGTACTTC. Full variable domain (remainder filled in from reference TRBV7-2 and TRBJ2-5): GAGVSQSPSNKVTEKGKDVELRCDPISGHTALYWYRQSLGQGLEFLIYFQGNSAPDKSGLPSDRFSAERTGGSVSTLTIQRTQQEDSAVYLCASSFSGAGETQYFGPGTRLLVL.

This clone was recorded at least ten times. The chain is built from TRBV7-3 and TRBJ2-1, with 10 bases aligning to TRBD2. The CDR3 spans 17 residues. CDR1 and CDR2 (germline): SGHTA, FQGTGA. After removal of 0 bases from V and 0 bases from J, the junction contained 2 bases not matched to a gene. CDR3 sequence reads: CASSLTPSGGSYNEQFF. The CDR3 bases are TGTGCCAGCAGCTTAACCCCTAGCGGGGGCTCCTACAATGAGCAGTTCTTC.

The chain joins TRBV30 to TRBJ2-2; TRBD2 matches 9 bases. The V segment lost 3 bases and the J segment 0 bases; nucleotides outside the gene matches: 11. The germline V gene has CDR1 GTSNPN and CDR2 SVGIG (reference sequence). CDR3 length: 18 amino acids. CDR3 sequence: CAWRSFAGGRTNTGELFF. The CDR3 nucleotides read TGTGCCTGGAGGTCATTCGCGGGGGGGCGGACGAACACCGGGGAGCTGTTTTTT.

The rearrangement links TRBV7-9 to TRBJ2-1, with 13 bases fitting TRBD2. CDR1 is SEHNR and CDR2 is FQNEAQ in the germline V gene (reference sequence). This CDR3 has 18 amino acids. V was pared by 1 base and J by 2 bases, with 5 bases of the junction left unmatched. The CDR3 is CASSLGTSGGGPYNEQFF. The CDR3 DNA reads as TGTGCCAGCAGCTTAGGAACTAGCGGGGGGGGACCCTACAATGAGCAGTTCTTC. Complete variable domain (other parts from reference TRBV7-9 and TRBJ2-1): DTGVSQNPRHKITKRGQNVTFRCDPISEHNRLYWYRQTLGQGPEFLTYFQNEAQLEKSRLLSDRFSAERPKGSFSTLEIQRTEQGDSAMYLCASSLGTSGGGPYNEQFFGPGTRLTVL.

This clone was observed once. The J gene is TRBJ2-3, the V gene TRBV2; D possibly corresponds to TRBD2 (7 bases). The CDR3 totals 16 residues. From germline, CDR1 is SNHLY and CDR2 FYNNEI. Trimming took 2 bases from V and 2 from J, leaving 14 bases between them. In DNA form, the CDR3 reads TGTGCCAGCAGTGAATCGCGGGGGCCGAACACAGATACGCAGTATTTT. Amino acid sequence: CASSESRGPNTDTQYF.

This chain connects TRBV12-3 or TRBV12-4 to TRBJ2-1, with D possibly matching TRBD1 (5 bases). The germline V and J ends were trimmed by 6 bases and 9 bases, with 12 bases remaining between them. The CDR3 is made up of 12 amino acids. CDR3 coding DNA: TGTGCCAGCAGATTAAGGGGCCGTGAGCAGTTCTTC. This gives the protein CASRLRGREQFF.